This TCR beta chain was sequenced during a study of CD8+CD57+ T cells in acquired aplastic anemia. Genomic DNA served as template for TCR beta VDJ and CDR3 profiling. TCRdb used MiXCR to reprocess the reads, holding one entry per CDR3 protein. The repertoire holds under 350,000 distinct CDR3 sequences, with roughly half as singletons. This clonotype has ten or more counts. The ends were cut back, 4 bases at V and 4 bases at J, with 8 bases in the middle. The CDR3 is 13 amino acids. Germline-derived CDR1 and CDR2 are MNHEY and SVGEGT. Specimen: sorted CD4+, CD8+, or CD8+CD57+ T cells (not recorded which) from PBMCs. This clonotype originated in a human donor with severe aplastic anemia or a healthy control (not recorded which). The rearrangement joins TRBV6-2 or TRBV6-3 to TRBJ1-5; the D is unclear. The CDR3 loop is CASSWTQNQPQHF. CDR3 in DNA: TGTGCCAGCAGTTGGACGCAAAATCAGCCCCAGCATTTT.